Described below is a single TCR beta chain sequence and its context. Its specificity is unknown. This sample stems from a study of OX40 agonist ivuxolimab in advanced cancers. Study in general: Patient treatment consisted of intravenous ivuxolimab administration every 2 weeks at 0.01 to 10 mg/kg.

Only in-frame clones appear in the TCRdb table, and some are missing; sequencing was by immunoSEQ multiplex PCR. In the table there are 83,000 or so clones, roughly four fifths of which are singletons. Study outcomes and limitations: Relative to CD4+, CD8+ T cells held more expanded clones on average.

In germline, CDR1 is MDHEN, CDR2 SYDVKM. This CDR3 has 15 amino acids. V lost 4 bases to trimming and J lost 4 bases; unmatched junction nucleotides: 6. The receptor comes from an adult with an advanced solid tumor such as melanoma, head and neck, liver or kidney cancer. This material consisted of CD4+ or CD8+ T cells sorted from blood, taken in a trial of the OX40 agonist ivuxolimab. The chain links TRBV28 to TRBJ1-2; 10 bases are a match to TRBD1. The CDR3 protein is CASSSDRGRAYGYTF. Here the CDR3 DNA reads TGTGCCAGCAGTTCCGACAGGGGGCGCGCCTATGGCTACACCTTC.